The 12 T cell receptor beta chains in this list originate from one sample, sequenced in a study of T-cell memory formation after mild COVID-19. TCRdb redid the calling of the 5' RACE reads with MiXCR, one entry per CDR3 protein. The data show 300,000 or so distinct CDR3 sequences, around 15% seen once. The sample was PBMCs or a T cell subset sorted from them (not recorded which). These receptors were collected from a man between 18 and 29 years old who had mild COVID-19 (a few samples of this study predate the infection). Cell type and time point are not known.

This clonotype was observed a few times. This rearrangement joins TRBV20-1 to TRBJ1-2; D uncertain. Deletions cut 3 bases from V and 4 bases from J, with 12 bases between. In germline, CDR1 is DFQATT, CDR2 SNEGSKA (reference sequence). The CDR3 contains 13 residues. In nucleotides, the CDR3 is TGCAGTGCTAGCTCCGGGCCGGGCTATGGCTACACCTTC. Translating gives CSASSGPGYGYTF.

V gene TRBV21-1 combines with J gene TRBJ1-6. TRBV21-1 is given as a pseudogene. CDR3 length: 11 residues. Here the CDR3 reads CASSKASPLHF. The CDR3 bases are TGTGCCAGCAGCAAGGCTTCACCCCTCCACTTT.

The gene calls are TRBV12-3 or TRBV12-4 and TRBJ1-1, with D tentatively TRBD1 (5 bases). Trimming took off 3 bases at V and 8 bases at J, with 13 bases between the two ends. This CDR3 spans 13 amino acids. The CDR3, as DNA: TGTGCCAGCAGTTTCCGGGACGAAGGGGAAGCTTTCTTT. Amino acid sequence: CASSFRDEGEAFF.

The CDR3 region has the DNA TGCGCCAGCTCCATAACCGGGACGGGGAACACTGAAGCTTTCTTT. Its translation is CASSITGTGNTEAFF. The V gene is TRBV5-1, the J gene TRBJ1-1, with D tentatively TRBD1 (5 bases). The CDR3 runs to 15 residues. Germline V gives CDR1 SGHRS, CDR2 YFSETQ. V shed 7 bases and J shed 1 base, with 17 bases lying between them.

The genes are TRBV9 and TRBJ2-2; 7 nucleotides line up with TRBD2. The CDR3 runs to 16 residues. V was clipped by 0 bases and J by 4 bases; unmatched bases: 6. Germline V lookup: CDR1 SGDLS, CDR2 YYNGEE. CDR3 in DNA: TGTGCCAGCAGCGTAGGACTAGCCGACTTCACCGGGGAGCTGTTTTTT. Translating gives CASSVGLADFTGELFF. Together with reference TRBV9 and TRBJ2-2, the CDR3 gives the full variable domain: DSGVTQTPKHLITATGQRVTLRCSPRSGDLSVYWYQQSLDQGLQFLIQYYNGEERAKGNILERFSAQQFPDLHSELNLSSLELGDSALYFCASSVGLADFTGELFFGEGSRLTVL.

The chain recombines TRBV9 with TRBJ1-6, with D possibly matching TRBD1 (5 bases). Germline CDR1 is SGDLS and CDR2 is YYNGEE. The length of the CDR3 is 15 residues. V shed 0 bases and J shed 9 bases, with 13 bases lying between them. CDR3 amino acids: CASSVEGDHSSPLHF. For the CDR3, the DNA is TGTGCCAGCAGCGTAGAAGGGGATCATAGTTCACCCCTCCACTTT.

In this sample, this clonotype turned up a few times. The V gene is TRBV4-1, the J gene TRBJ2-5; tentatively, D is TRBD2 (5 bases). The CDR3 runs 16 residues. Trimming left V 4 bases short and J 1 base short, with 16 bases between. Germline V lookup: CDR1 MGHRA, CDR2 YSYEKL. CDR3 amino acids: CASSPSRVRVQETQYF. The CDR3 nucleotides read TGCGCCAGCAGCCCATCTCGAGTGCGGGTCCAAGAGACCCAGTACTTC.

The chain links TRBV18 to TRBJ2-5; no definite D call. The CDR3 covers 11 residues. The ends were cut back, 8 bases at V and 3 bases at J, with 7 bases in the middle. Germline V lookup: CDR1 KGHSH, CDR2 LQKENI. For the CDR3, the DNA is TGTGCCAGCGTGTTCGAAGAGACCCAGTACTTC. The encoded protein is CASVFEETQYF.

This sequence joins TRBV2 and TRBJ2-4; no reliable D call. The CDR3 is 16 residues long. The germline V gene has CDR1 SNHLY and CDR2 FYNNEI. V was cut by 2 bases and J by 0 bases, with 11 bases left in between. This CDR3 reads CASSERGTLAKNIQYF. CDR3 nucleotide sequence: TGTGCCAGCAGTGAAAGAGGAACTCTAGCCAAAAACATTCAGTACTTC. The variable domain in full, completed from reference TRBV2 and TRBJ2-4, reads EPEVTQTPSHQVTQMGQEVILRCVPISNHLYFYWYRQILGQKVEFLVSFYNNEISEKSEIFDDQFSVERPDGSNFTLKIRSTKLEDSAMYFCASSERGTLAKNIQYFGAGTRLSVL.

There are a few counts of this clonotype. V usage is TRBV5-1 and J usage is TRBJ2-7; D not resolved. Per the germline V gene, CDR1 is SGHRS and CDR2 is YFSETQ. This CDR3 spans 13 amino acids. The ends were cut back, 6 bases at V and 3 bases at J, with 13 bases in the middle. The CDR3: CASTSEPHYEQYF. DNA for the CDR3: TGCGCCAGCACTAGTGAGCCTCACTACGAGCAGTACTTC. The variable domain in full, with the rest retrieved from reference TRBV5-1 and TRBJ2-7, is KAGVTQTPRYLIKTRGQQVTLSCSPISGHRSVSWYQQTPGQGLQFLFEYFSETQRNKGNFPGRFSGRQFSNSRSEMNVSTLELGDSALYLCASTSEPHYEQYFGPGTRLTVT.

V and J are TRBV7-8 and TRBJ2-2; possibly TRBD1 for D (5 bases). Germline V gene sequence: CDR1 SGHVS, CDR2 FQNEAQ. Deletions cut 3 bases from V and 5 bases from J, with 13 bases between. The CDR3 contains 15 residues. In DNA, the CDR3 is TGTGCCAGCAGCTTGTGGCAGGGTGGTACCGGGGAGCTGTTTTTT. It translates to CASSLWQGGTGELFF.

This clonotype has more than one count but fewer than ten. CDR3 loop: CASSPRAGNNEKLFF. DNA for the CDR3: TGCGCCAGCAGCCCTAGGGCGGGGAACAACGAAAAACTGTTTTTT. V and J are TRBV5-1 and TRBJ1-4; D is undetermined. The V and J ends lost 4 bases and 8 bases respectively, with 18 bases between them. Germline V gene data show CDR1 as SGHRS and CDR2 as YFSETQ. This CDR3 contains 15 residues.